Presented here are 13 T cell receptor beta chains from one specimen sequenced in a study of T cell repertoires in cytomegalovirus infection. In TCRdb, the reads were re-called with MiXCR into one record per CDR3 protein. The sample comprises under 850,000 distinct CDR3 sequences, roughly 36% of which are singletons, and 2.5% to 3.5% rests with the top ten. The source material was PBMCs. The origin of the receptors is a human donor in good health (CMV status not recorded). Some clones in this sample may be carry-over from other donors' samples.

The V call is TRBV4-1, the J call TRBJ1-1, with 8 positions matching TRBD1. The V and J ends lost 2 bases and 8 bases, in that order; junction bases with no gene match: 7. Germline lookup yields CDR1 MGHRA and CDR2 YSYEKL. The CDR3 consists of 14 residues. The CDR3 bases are TGCGCCAGCAGCCAAATAGACAGGGGACCCGAAGCTTTCTTT. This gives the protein CASSQIDRGPEAFF.

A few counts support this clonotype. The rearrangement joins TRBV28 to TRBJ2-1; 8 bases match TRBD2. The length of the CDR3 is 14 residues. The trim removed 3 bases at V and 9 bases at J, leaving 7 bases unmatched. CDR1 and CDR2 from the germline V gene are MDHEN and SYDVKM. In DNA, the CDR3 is TGTGCCAGCAGTTTCCGGGGGGGACTTTTTGAGCAGTTCTTC. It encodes CASSFRGGLFEQFF.

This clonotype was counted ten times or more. In nucleotides, the CDR3 is TGTGCCAGCAGCCCCCAGGGTGTCCGGGGCGCCGACACTGAAGCTTTCTTT. Amino acid sequence: CASSPQGVRGADTEAFF. The V call is TRBV7-6, the J call TRBJ1-1; D is perhaps TRBD1 (5 bases). CDR1 SGHVS and CDR2 FNYEAQ come from the germline V gene. Trimming left V 5 bases short and J 3 bases short, with 22 bases between. The CDR3 covers 17 residues.

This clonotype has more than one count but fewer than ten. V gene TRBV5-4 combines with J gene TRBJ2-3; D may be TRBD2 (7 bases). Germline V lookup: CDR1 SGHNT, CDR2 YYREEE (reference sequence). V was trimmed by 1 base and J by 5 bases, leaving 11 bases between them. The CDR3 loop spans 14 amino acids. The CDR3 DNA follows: TGTGCCAGCAGCTTGACGGGGGGCGTAGATACGCAGTATTTT. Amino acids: CASSLTGGVDTQYF.

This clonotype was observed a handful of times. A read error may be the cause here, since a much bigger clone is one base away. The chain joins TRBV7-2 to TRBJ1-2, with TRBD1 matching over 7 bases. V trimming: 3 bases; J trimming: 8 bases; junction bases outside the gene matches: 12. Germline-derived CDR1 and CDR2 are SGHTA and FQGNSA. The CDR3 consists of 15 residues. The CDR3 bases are TGTGCCAGCAGCTTCGCGGGACAGTGTGCAGAAGGCTACACCTTC. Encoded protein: CASSFAGQCAEGYTF. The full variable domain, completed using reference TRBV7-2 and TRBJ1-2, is GAGVSQSPSNKVTEKGKDVELRCDPISGHTALYWYRQSLGQGLEFLIYFQGNSAPDKSGLPSDRFSAERTGGSVSTLTIQRTQQEDSAVYLCASSFAGQCAEGYTFGSGTRLTVV.

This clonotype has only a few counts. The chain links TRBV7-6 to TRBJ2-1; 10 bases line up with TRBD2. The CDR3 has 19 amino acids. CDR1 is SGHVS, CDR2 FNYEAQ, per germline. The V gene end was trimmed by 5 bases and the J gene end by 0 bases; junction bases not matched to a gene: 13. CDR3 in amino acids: CASSQLGLAPISSYNEQFF. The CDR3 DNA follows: TGTGCCAGCAGCCAACTGGGACTAGCGCCTATCAGCTCCTACAATGAGCAGTTCTTC.

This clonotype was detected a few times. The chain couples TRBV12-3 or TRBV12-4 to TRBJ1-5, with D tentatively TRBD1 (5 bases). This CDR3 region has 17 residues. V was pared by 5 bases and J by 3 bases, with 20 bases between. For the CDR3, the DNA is TGTGCCAGCAGTCCCCTCCGGACGGACACCTTCAATCAGCCCCAGCATTTT. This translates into CASSPLRTDTFNQPQHF.

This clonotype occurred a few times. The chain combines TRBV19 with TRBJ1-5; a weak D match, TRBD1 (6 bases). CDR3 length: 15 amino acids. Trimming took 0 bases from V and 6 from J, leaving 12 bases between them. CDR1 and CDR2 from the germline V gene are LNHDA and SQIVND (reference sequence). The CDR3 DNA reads TGTGCCAGTAGTATAGATTGGGGGGCAGGTCAGCCCCAGCATTTT. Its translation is CASSIDWGAGQPQHF.

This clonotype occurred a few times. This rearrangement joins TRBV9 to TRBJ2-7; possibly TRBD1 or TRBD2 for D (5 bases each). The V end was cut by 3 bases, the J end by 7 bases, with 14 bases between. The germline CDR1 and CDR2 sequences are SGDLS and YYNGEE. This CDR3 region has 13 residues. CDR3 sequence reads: CASSEGPSGEQYF. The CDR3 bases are TGTGCCAGCAGCGAGGGACCATCCGGGGAGCAGTACTTC.

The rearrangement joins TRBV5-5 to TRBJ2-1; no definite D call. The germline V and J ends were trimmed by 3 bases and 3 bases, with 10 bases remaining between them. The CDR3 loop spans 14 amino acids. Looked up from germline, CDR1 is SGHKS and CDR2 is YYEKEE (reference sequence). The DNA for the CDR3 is TGTGCCAGCAGCTCTACGACGTTCTACAATGAGCAGTTCTTC. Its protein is CASSSTTFYNEQFF.

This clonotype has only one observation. The CDR3 here is CASSQDSYNTGELFF. The CDR3 nucleotides are TGTGCCAGCAGCCAAGACAGCTATAACACCGGGGAGCTGTTTTTT. This sequence joins TRBV11-2 and TRBJ2-2; TRBD1 is a possible D gene (5 bases). The V and J ends lost 5 bases and 2 bases respectively, with 12 bases between them. This CDR3 is 15 amino acids long. The V gene's germline CDR1 is SGHAT and CDR2 FQNNGV. Together with reference TRBV11-2 and TRBJ2-2, the CDR3 gives the full variable domain: EAGVAQSPRYKIIEKRQSVAFWCNPISGHATLYWYQQILGQGPKLLIQFQNNGVVDDSQLPKDRFSAERLKGVDSTLKIQPAKLEDSAVYLCASSQDSYNTGELFFGEGSRLTVL.

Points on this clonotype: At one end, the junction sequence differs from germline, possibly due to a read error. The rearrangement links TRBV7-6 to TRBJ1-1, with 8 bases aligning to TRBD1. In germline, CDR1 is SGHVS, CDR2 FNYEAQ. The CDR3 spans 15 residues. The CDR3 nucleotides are TGTGCCAGCAGCTTAGCACCGGACAGGGCAACTGAAGCTTTGTTT. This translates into CASSLAPDRATEALF.

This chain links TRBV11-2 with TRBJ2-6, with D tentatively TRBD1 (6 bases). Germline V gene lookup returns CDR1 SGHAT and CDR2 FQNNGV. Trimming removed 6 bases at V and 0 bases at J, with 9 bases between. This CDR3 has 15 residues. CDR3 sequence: CASRDRDSGANVLTF. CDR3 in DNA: TGTGCCAGCAGGGACAGAGACTCTGGGGCCAACGTCCTGACTTTC. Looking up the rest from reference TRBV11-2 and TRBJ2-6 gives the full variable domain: EAGVAQSPRYKIIEKRQSVAFWCNPISGHATLYWYQQILGQGPKLLIQFQNNGVVDDSQLPKDRFSAERLKGVDSTLKIQPAKLEDSAVYLCASRDRDSGANVLTFGAGSRLTVL.